This entry lists 30 T cell receptor beta chains sequenced from one sample in a study of shared clonotypes between healthy human individuals. Assay used: immunoSEQ multiplex PCR; TCRdb lists only in-frame clones, some missing. The table lists over 950,000 clones, 60% to 80% of them singletons. The sequenced material came from memory CD4+ T cells from PBMCs. Indicated subset: CD45RA-negative fraction. These receptor sequences come from a man aged 18-30 years in good health. Some clones in this sample may be carry-over from other donors' samples.

The chain uses TRBV5-6 and TRBJ1-5; D unclear. The CDR3 loop spans 15 amino acids. Germline CDR1 is SGHDT and CDR2 is YYEEEE. Trimming took off 1 base at V and 2 bases at J, with 10 bases between the two ends. CDR3: CASSLRTTRNQPQHF. The CDR3, as DNA: TGTGCCAGCAGCTTGAGGACGACTCGCAATCAGCCCCAGCATTTT.

In DNA form, the CDR3 reads TGTGCCAGCAGTGAAGTTCCCAGGGCCGGGGAGCTGTTTTTT. Its protein is CASSEVPRAGELFF. The chain carries TRBV6-1 and TRBJ2-2; TRBD1 is a possible D gene (5 bases). This CDR3 spans 14 amino acids. Looked up from germline, CDR1 is MNHNS and CDR2 is SASEGT. Trimming removed 1 base at V and 6 bases at J, with 9 bases between.

This chain uses TRBV4-1 with TRBJ2-1; 9 bases are a match to TRBD2. Germline CDR1 and CDR2: MGHRA and YSYEKL. The CDR3 runs to 19 residues. V shed 5 bases and J 0 bases; nucleotides not matched to a gene: 14. The CDR3 DNA reads TGCGCCAGCAGCTCCCCGGGACTAGCAGTCGTGAGCTCCTACAATGAGCAGTTCTTC. Translated, it gives CASSSPGLAVVSSYNEQFF.

This clone came up once. The CDR3, as DNA: TGTGCCAGCAGTGTGTCTGGGACAGGGTCTTTCCCCTACGAGCAGTACTTC. Its protein is CASSVSGTGSFPYEQYF. V and J are TRBV28 and TRBJ2-7; TRBD1 aligns across 9 bases. V gave up 5 bases and J gave up 2 bases; unmatched junction bases: 13. The CDR3 has 17 amino acids. The V gene's germline CDR1 is MDHEN and CDR2 SYDVKM. Supplemented by reference TRBV28 and TRBJ2-7, the full variable domain reads DVKVTQSSRYLVKRTGEKVFLECVQDMDHENMFWYRQDPGLGLRLIYFSYDVKMKEKGDIPEGYSVSREKKERFSLILESASTNQTSMYLCASSVSGTGSFPYEQYFGPGTRLTVT.

V is TRBV29-1 and J is TRBJ1-2; D not certain. This CDR3 spans 11 amino acids. Trimming left V 2 bases short and J 4 bases short, with 5 bases between. Germline CDR1 is SQVTM and CDR2 is ANQGSEA. The CDR3 nucleotides are TGCAGCGTTGAACAGGTCTATGGCTACACCTTC. Translated, it gives CSVEQVYGYTF.

The genes are TRBV19 and TRBJ2-3; D call uncertain. The germline V and J ends were trimmed by 7 bases and 6 bases, with 5 bases remaining between them. The CDR3 is 10 amino acids. Per the germline V gene, CDR1 is LNHDA and CDR2 is SQIVND (reference sequence). The CDR3 loop reads CASKDDTQYF. As DNA, the CDR3 is TGTGCCAGTAAGGACGATACGCAGTATTTT. The full variable domain, rest sourced from reference TRBV19 and TRBJ2-3, is DGGITQSPKYLFRKEGQNVTLSCEQNLNHDAMYWYRQDPGQGLRLIYYSQIVNDFQKGDIAEGYSVSREKKESFPLTVTSAQKNPTAFYLCASKDDTQYFGPGTRLTVL.

The chain employs TRBV15 and TRBJ1-5; possible D gene TRBD1, 6 bases. Germline V gene lookup returns CDR1 LNHNV and CDR2 YYDKDF (reference sequence). V lost 3 bases and J lost 1, with 16 bases in between. The CDR3 length is 17 residues. The CDR3 here is CATSSHTTGSSNQPQHF. The CDR3 DNA reads as TGTGCCACCAGCAGTCATACAACAGGGTCGAGCAATCAGCCCCAGCATTTT.

This chain uses TRBV6-5 with TRBJ1-4, with D maybe TRBD1 (6 bases). The CDR3 extends over 12 amino acids. Trimming cost V 6 bases and J 12 bases, with 14 bases left between them. Looked up from germline, CDR1 is MNHEY and CDR2 is SVGAGI. The CDR3 nucleotides are TGTGCCAGCAGGAGAACCCCAGGGGAACTGTTTTTT. It yields the protein CASRRTPGELFF.

This clone came up once. V is TRBV9 and J is TRBJ2-5; D unresolved. CDR3 length equals 13 residues. CDR1 and CDR2 (germline): SGDLS, YYNGEE. With 8 bases removed from V and 1 base from J, the gap between germline ends came to 12 bases. The DNA for the CDR3 is TGTGCCAGTTCTAAGGGTATCCAAGAGACCCAGTACTTC. Its translation is CASSKGIQETQYF. The full variable domain, its missing parts supplied by reference TRBV9 and TRBJ2-5, is DSGVTQTPKHLITATGQRVTLRCSPRSGDLSVYWYQQSLDQGLQFLIQYYNGEERAKGNILERFSAQQFPDLHSELNLSSLELGDSALYFCASSKGIQETQYFGPGTRLLVL.

This chain uses TRBV11-2 with TRBJ2-2; D is possibly TRBD1 (5 bases). CDR1 and CDR2 (germline): SGHAT, FQNNGV. The CDR3 contains 13 residues. Trimming pared 8 bases from V and 2 bases from J, leaving 9 bases between. The CDR3 reads CASWGSNTGELFF. CDR3 in DNA: TGTGCCAGCTGGGGCAGCAACACCGGGGAGCTGTTTTTT. The full variable domain, with the rest looked up from reference TRBV11-2 and TRBJ2-2, is EAGVAQSPRYKIIEKRQSVAFWCNPISGHATLYWYQQILGQGPKLLIQFQNNGVVDDSQLPKDRFSAERLKGVDSTLKIQPAKLEDSAVYLCASWGSNTGELFFGEGSRLTVL.

In regard to this clone: Other DNA sequences within the sample encode an identical CDR3. V usage is TRBV5-1 and J usage is TRBJ2-6; D possibly uses TRBD1 or TRBD2 (5 bases each). Germline loops: CDR1 SGHRS, CDR2 YFSETQ. Trimming removed 0 bases from V and 4 bases from J, with 11 bases in between. This CDR3 spans 16 amino acids. CDR3 sequence reads: CASSLDPGRGANVLTF. DNA for the CDR3: TGCGCCAGCAGCTTGGACCCGGGGCGGGGGGCCAACGTCCTGACTTTC.

The V gene is TRBV6-1, the J gene TRBJ2-4; either TRBD1 or TRBD2 may supply D (5 bases each). This CDR3 comprises 19 residues. The V and J ends lost 4 bases and 0 bases respectively, with 22 bases between them. Germline V CDR1 and CDR2: MNHNS, SASEGT. CDR3 nucleotide sequence: TGTGCCAGCAGTGTCTTTCCAGGGACCTCCGATTTAGCCAAAAACATTCAGTACTTC. Encoded protein: CASSVFPGTSDLAKNIQYF.

Concerning this clone itself: One junction end does not reproduce the germline sequence, and a read error may be involved. The gene calls are TRBV2 and TRBJ1-1; possibly TRBD1 for D (5 bases). From germline, CDR1 is SNHLY and CDR2 FYNNEI. The length of the CDR3 is 12 residues. The CDR3 loop is CAGSVGDTEAFF. The CDR3 DNA is TGTGCCGGCAGTGTGGGGGACACTGAAGCTTTCTTT.

The chain is built from TRBV5-4 and TRBJ2-2, with no clear D. Germline values: CDR1 SGHNT, CDR2 YYREEE (reference sequence). V lost 3 bases and J lost 8, with 5 bases in between. This CDR3 is 11 amino acids long. This CDR3 is CASSSMGELFF. The CDR3 DNA is TGTGCCAGCAGCTCGATGGGGGAGCTGTTTTTT.

This clone was picked up one time. Additional DNA sequences in this sample encode the identical CDR3. The chain has TRBV5-1 and TRBJ2-7; TRBD2 matches at 11 bases. The germline gives CDR1 SGHRS, CDR2 YFSETQ. The trim removed 4 bases at V and 3 bases at J, leaving 6 bases unmatched. This CDR3 has 15 residues. The chain's CDR3 is CASSLTSGSGYEQYF. The DNA for the CDR3 is TGCGCCAGCAGCCTCACTAGCGGGAGTGGCTACGAGCAGTACTTC.

The chain employs TRBV7-3 and TRBJ2-1; 10 bases fit TRBD2. This CDR3 spans 15 amino acids. Unmatched junction bases numbered 6, after V lost 4 bases and J lost 6 bases. The germline V gene has CDR1 SGHTA and CDR2 FQGTGA. This CDR3 is CASSSRLAGLNEQFF. As DNA, the CDR3 is TGTGCCAGCAGCTCCCGACTAGCGGGCCTCAATGAGCAGTTCTTC.

The chain uses TRBV19 and TRBJ2-1; D is perhaps TRBD1 (7 bases). The CDR3 is made up of 17 amino acids. V dropped 4 bases and J dropped 6 bases, with 22 bases sitting between them. Germline V gene lookup returns CDR1 LNHDA and CDR2 SQIVND (reference sequence). In DNA form, the CDR3 reads TGTGCCAGTAGTACCTCATTCTCGGGCAGGGGGGCCAATGAGCAGTTCTTC. This translates into CASSTSFSGRGANEQFF. Drawing the rest from reference TRBV19 and TRBJ2-1, the complete variable domain is DGGITQSPKYLFRKEGQNVTLSCEQNLNHDAMYWYRQDPGQGLRLIYYSQIVNDFQKGDIAEGYSVSREKKESFPLTVTSAQKNPTAFYLCASSTSFSGRGANEQFFGPGTRLTVL.

The rearrangement uses TRBV5-3 and TRBJ1-2; D is possibly TRBD1 (6 bases). TRBV5-3 is identified as an open reading frame with a role that is uncertain. The CDR3 is 17 residues long. The V gene lost 1 base and the J gene lost 0 bases, with 16 bases spanning the gap. DNA of the CDR3: TGTGCCAGAAGCTTGCGGAATAAAACAGGGCCTAACTATGGCTACACCTTC. Translating it yields CARSLRNKTGPNYGYTF.

The rearrangement joins TRBV28 to TRBJ1-1; no firm D call. Deletions cut 7 bases from V and 2 bases from J, with 14 bases between. This CDR3 spans 14 amino acids. Germline CDR1 MDHEN, CDR2 SYDVKM. The CDR3 loop reads CASTKRRENTEAFF. CDR3 nucleotide sequence: TGTGCCAGCACCAAGCGTCGGGAAAACACTGAAGCTTTCTTT. Full variable domain (rest looked up from reference TRBV28 and TRBJ1-1): DVKVTQSSRYLVKRTGEKVFLECVQDMDHENMFWYRQDPGLGLRLIYFSYDVKMKEKGDIPEGYSVSREKKERFSLILESASTNQTSMYLCASTKRRENTEAFFGQGTRLTVV.

Points on this clone: Given a far larger clone just one base away, this is likely a sequencing read error. This rearrangement joins TRBV28 to TRBJ2-6; D is uncertain. The CDR3 is 14 residues long. V lost 2 bases and J 0 bases, leaving 2 bases between the germline ends. CDR1 MDHEN and CDR2 SYDVKM come from the germline V gene. CDR3 coding DNA: TGTGCCAGCAGTTTAAACTCTGGGGCCAACGTCCTGACTTTC. It yields the protein CASSLNSGANVLTF.

The rearrangement joins TRBV29-1 to TRBJ2-1; 8 positions agree with TRBD1. This CDR3 spans 16 amino acids. CDR1 is SQVTM and CDR2 is ANQGSEA in the germline V gene. With V trimmed by 7 bases and J by 2 bases, 13 bases remained unmatched. The CDR3 nucleotides are TGCAGCGACCTCGACGGACAGGGATTAGCCTACAATGAGCAGTTCTTC. Protein sequence: CSDLDGQGLAYNEQFF.

Worth noting for this clone: The sample has other DNA sequences that encode this CDR3 too. The V call is TRBV9, the J call TRBJ2-5; no reliable D call. CDR1 is SGDLS, CDR2 YYNGEE, per germline. V dropped 0 bases and J dropped 0 bases, with 6 bases sitting between them. The CDR3 runs to 14 residues. The CDR3 sequence is CASSVASNQETQYF. For the CDR3, the DNA is TGTGCCAGCAGCGTAGCCTCCAACCAAGAGACCCAGTACTTC.

This chain uses TRBV5-1 with TRBJ1-5; perhaps TRBD1 as D (6 bases). V was pared by 4 bases and J by 2 bases, with 10 bases between. This CDR3 is built from 14 residues. Germline assignment: CDR1 SGHRS and CDR2 YFSETQ. The CDR3, as DNA: TGCGCCAGCAGCCAACAGGGTGGCAATCAGCCCCAGCATTTT. Amino acid sequence: CASSQQGGNQPQHF. The variable domain in full, with the rest retrieved from reference TRBV5-1 and TRBJ1-5, is KAGVTQTPRYLIKTRGQQVTLSCSPISGHRSVSWYQQTPGQGLQFLFEYFSETQRNKGNFPGRFSGRQFSNSRSEMNVSTLELGDSALYLCASSQQGGNQPQHFGDGTRLSIL.

The rearrangement joins TRBV5-1 to TRBJ2-3; 8 bases map to TRBD2. The CDR3 length is 16 residues. Germline CDR1 and CDR2: SGHRS and YFSETQ. V shed 7 bases, J shed 4 bases, and the junction held 14 bases outside the gene matches. CDR3 nucleotide sequence: TGCGCCAGCGCGTACGGAGGAGCGGGAGCTGCAGATACGCAGTATTTT. This sequence encodes CASAYGGAGAADTQYF. The full variable domain, completed using reference TRBV5-1 and TRBJ2-3, is KAGVTQTPRYLIKTRGQQVTLSCSPISGHRSVSWYQQTPGQGLQFLFEYFSETQRNKGNFPGRFSGRQFSNSRSEMNVSTLELGDSALYLCASAYGGAGAADTQYFGPGTRLTVL.

The V gene is TRBV28, the J gene TRBJ1-2; the D is unclear. Trimming shortened V by 2 bases and J by 1 base, and 14 bases separated the two germline ends. CDR3 length: 16 amino acids. Germline CDR1 is MDHEN and CDR2 is SYDVKM. As DNA, the CDR3 is TGTGCCAGCAGTTTAGGCGGGGTCTCCTATAACTATGGCTACACCTTC. Translated, it gives CASSLGGVSYNYGYTF.

Here the CDR3 reads CASSPWEQQPQHF. The CDR3 DNA follows: TGTGCCAGTAGTCCATGGGAACAGCAGCCCCAGCATTTT. The chain joins TRBV19 to TRBJ1-5; D uncertain. The CDR3 consists of 13 residues. V lost 5 bases and J 7 bases, leaving 12 bases between the germline ends. The germline V gene encodes CDR1 LNHDA and CDR2 SQIVND (reference sequence).

The genes are TRBV28 and TRBJ2-6; 9 bases agree with TRBD1. Germline CDR1 MDHEN, CDR2 SYDVKM. The ends lost 2 bases at V and 2 bases at J; junction bases unmatched: 4. This CDR3 spans 17 amino acids. The CDR3 DNA reads TGTGCCAGCAGTTTAGGACAGGGGAGGGCTGGGGCCAACGTCCTGACTTTC. Protein product: CASSLGQGRAGANVLTF.

This chain links TRBV7-9 with TRBJ2-3; TRBD2 might be the D (6 bases). This CDR3 has 15 amino acids. Germline assignment: CDR1 SEHNR and CDR2 FQNEAQ (reference sequence). The germline V and J ends were trimmed by 3 bases and 5 bases, with 15 bases remaining between them. CDR3 nucleotide sequence: TGTGCCAGCAGCTTCTTAGCGGTGGGGATAGATACGCAGTATTTT. Translated: CASSFLAVGIDTQYF.

The V and J genes are TRBV6-6 and TRBJ2-7, with 9 bases lining up with TRBD2. The CDR3 runs 14 residues. Trimming took 6 bases from V and 5 from J; bases not matched to a gene: 8. CDR1 and CDR2 (germline): MNHNY, SVGAGI (reference sequence). CDR3 protein: CASSQTRTSDEQYF. In nucleotides, the CDR3 is TGTGCCAGCAGCCAGACAAGGACTAGCGACGAGCAGTACTTC.

The chain joins TRBV14 to TRBJ1-4; 8 bases agree with TRBD1. CDR3 length: 15 residues. V lost 5 bases and J lost 15; bases outside the gene matches: 17. Looked up from germline, CDR1 is SGHDN and CDR2 is FVKESK. In nucleotides, the CDR3 is TGTGCCAGCAGCGCCATTGGACAGGGCCTGGGGGTGATGTTTTTT. Protein product: CASSAIGQGLGVMFF.